This T cell receptor (beta chain) was found in a study of blood T cell repertoires in COVID-19. Across the whole study: COVID-19 samples collected from the United States, Italy and Spain covered acute and convalescent phases.

Losses at the gene ends were 4 bases for V and 2 bases for J; bases not matched to a gene: 6. The CDR3 sequence is 16 residues long. The germline CDR1 and CDR2 sequences are LNHDA and SQIVND (reference sequence). The repertoire was sequenced with immunoSEQ multiplex PCR; TCRdb's copy has only in-frame clones and lacks some. The sample consists of roughly 80,000 clones, around 80% of them appearing once. The rearrangement joins TRBV19 to TRBJ2-1, with 9 bases matching TRBD1. The clonotype originates from a human donor in a cohort sampled during active COVID-19. Sequenced material: peripheral blood. Written as DNA, the CDR3 is TGTGCCAGTAGTAAAAGACAGGGGGACACCTACAATGAGCAGTTCTTC. Amino acid sequence: CASSKRQGDTYNEQFF.